The present T cell receptor (beta chain) was sequenced within a study of T cell responses to AZD1222 COVID-19 vaccine (dated by TCRdb to the early 2020s). Describing the broader study: AZD1222 recipients whose second dose came at about 4 weeks and those whose second dose came at about 12 weeks were combined into one group, since spike-specific TCR depth and breadth did not differ between the two schedules. TCR sequencing was performed for more than 230 trial participants, of whom 200 to 210 were given two doses of AZD1222 and around 25 were given two doses of MenACWY control vaccine. Trial participants were enrolled into age subgroups of 18-55, 56-69 and 70-plus years, which contained roughly 140, 27 and 60 TCR-sequenced participants, respectively. Summary of the overall study and its limitations: After two AZD1222 doses, both the breadth and the depth of spike-specific TCRs were significantly higher than at day 0 and than in MenACWY recipients. The 56-69-year group was small, and its depth increase did not reach significance, likely because of low power. No day 14 peak-response samples were available, so repertoires were characterized only after the peak T cell response. Most participants were white British and females outnumbered males, and the authors suggested that clonal diversity may have been underestimated. Reportedly, close to half of the unique spike-specific TCRs recognized epitopes lying outside the regions that are mutated in the B.1.351 and B.1.1.7 variants. CD4 TCRs associated with the vaccine covered the entire spike protein, and the dominant responses were in regions 160-218 and 743-854. Conclusions about previously exposed vaccinees are limited, since just a handful of AZD1222 recipients were seropositive for SARS-CoV-2 at baseline.

The CDR3 runs 14 amino acids, cysteine and phenylalanine included. Only the CDR3 DNA stays, 42 bases, in frame from base 1. CDR1 and CDR2 were assigned from the germline V gene (reference sequence) as PRHDT and FYEKMQ. V sheds 5 bases and J sheds 6 bases, leaving 14 bases between their ends. The CDR3 regions of human TCRbeta chains were subjected to immunosequencing. The source study handled its data this way. TCRs in the repertoires were matched against a reference library of SARS-CoV-2-specific TCRs that had been generated with the MIRA antigen-specificity platform. Breadth was defined as the fraction of unique TCRs that were SARS-CoV-2-associated, and depth was defined as the fraction of total T cells that were SARS-CoV-2-associated. Using the MIRA data, each spike-specific TCR was assigned both to the spike region to which the TCR was reactive and to a CD4 or CD8 class. Log10-transformed breadth and depth values were compared by one-way ANOVA with Sidak's multiple comparisons tests. TCRdb holds this immuneACCESS table with in-frame rearrangements only. Some clones are missing; in checked studies, unresolved V genes explain under half, and the rest has no known cause. V and J calls and clone size are those listed in that table; D and trimming were worked out from the DNA. Within this sample are some 150,000 clones, with around 91% of them counted one time only. In total, the top ten clones hold approximately 5.2% of the sample.

The sample's time point label, in plain terms: baseline before first vaccination. Vaccinee samples came from UK trials COV001 and COV002, including a single-blind randomized controlled phase 2/3 trial of AZD1222 (ChAdOx1 nCoV-19) in healthy adults. Trial participant PBMC samples were collected at day 0 and day 28 after the second dose for TCRbeta chain sequencing. A word on this clone: Its specific antigen is unknown. Per-nucleotide qualities are absent, and no much larger clonotype sits a single base away.

The sequence came from an adult in good health. This chain joins TRBV13 to TRBJ1-5, and TRBD1 may be the D gene, going by 5 matching bases. Source: peripheral blood, taken on day 0 of AZD1222 vaccination. The sequence in DNA is TGTGCCAGCAGCCTGGGACTGGTGGGTCAGCCCCAGCATTTT. The resulting protein is CASSLGLVGQPQHF.